This TCR beta chain was sequenced in a study of T-cell reconstitution after alpha-beta-depleted transplantation in children. General study results and limits: Newly produced T cells mostly accounted for T-cell counts and diversity one year post-transplant.

With regard to this clonotype: Antigen: not known.

Preparing the TCRbeta library involved the use of unique molecular identifiers. TCRdb passed the PCR reads through MiXCR, listing each CDR3 protein once. The sample lists around 580,000 distinct CDR3 sequences, 20% to 25% occurring once. The receptor was derived from a boy less than two years old who had a stem cell transplant for acute myeloid leukemia, so the T cells may come from the graft donor. The sequenced sample was PBMCs, mostly from graft donor cells, obtained 360 days after TCRalphabeta/CD19-depleted stem cell transplant.

CDR3 sequence (DNA): TGTGCCAGCAGCCATTCGACCCGCCCCCAAGAGACCCAGTACTTC. Translating it yields CASSHSTRPQETQYF. The chain has TRBV7-9 and TRBJ2-5; D is unresolved. CDR3 size: 15 residues. V was trimmed by 5 bases and J by 1 base, leaving 14 bases between them. Germline V gives CDR1 SEHNR, CDR2 FQNEAQ (reference sequence).